This TCR beta chain was profiled in a study of blood T cell repertoires in COVID-19 (dated by TCRdb to the early 2020s). At the level of the whole study: Samples covering the acute and convalescent phases of COVID-19 were provided by collaborators in the United States, Italy and Spain. The samples were drawn from two sources: the first 160 participants of the ongoing ImmuneRACE study, and 950 to 1,500 subjects contributed by 6 global collaborators. Deeply sampled blood TCRbeta repertoires from subjects exposed to, actively infected with, or recovered from COVID-19 were included in the dataset. The repertoires were released in a freely available public database intended as a resource for research on the immune response to SARS-CoV-2. The prospective study material was composed of cDNA or gDNA derived from T cells, B-cell-depleted T cells, or PBMCs. Sample metadata almost always included a de-identified subject ID, COVID-19 status, age in years and sex. Where available, HLA class I and class II types were taken from metadata supplied by the sample provider and were not determined by assay-based typing.

Notes on this clone: Its antigen target is currently unknown. Per-nucleotide qualities are absent, and no much larger clonotype sits a single base away.

One collaborating source in Seattle enrolled patients while the patients were actively infected and followed the patients over time throughout the course of disease. Whole blood was collected in K2EDTA tubes by collaborating institutions according to the institutions' own protocols. Collaborator samples were shipped for TCRbeta analysis as frozen whole blood, isolated PBMCs, or DNA extracted from either sample type. TCRbeta CDR3 regions were amplified from genomic DNA using the immunoSEQ Assay, a bias-controlled multiplex PCR. Concerning the study's data processing: The number of nucleated cells in each sample was estimated by amplification of reference gene primers within the assay. To quantify the absolute abundance of each unique TCRbeta CDR3 rearrangement, sequence reads were collapsed and filtered. For each sample, productive Simpson clonality was calculated as the square root of Simpson's diversity index across productive rearrangements. Sourced from immuneACCESS, this table was stored by TCRdb with only in-frame sequences that have V and J called. A share of the clones is absent; for the studies checked, an unresolved V gene accounts for under half, and the remainder has no known explanation. V, J and clone size are those of that table, while D and trimming were read from the DNA. This sample holds more than 300,000 clones; around 87% were observed only once. The ten largest account for roughly 10% of the sample.

CDR1 and CDR2 were assigned from the germline V gene as SNHLY and FYNNEI. The CDR3 covers 16 residues, taking in both the cysteine and the phenylalanine. The retained sequence is limited to the CDR3, 48 bases, with the frame set at the first base. V is reduced by 3 bases and J by 1 base, leaving a spacing of 15 bases between them. The investigation overall reported the following: How much clinical and demographic metadata was included differed by source and by participant, and the metadata was provided uncurated.

The chain joins TRBV2 to TRBJ1-1; the D gene is possibly TRBD1, with 6 bases matching. Sequencing was carried out using peripheral blood. The receptor was isolated from a woman under 40 with COVID-19, enrolled during active disease. The DNA sequence reads TGTGCCAGCAGTGACTTGACAAGGGGGAGGAACACTGAAGCTTTCTTT. This gives the protein CASSDLTRGRNTEAFF.